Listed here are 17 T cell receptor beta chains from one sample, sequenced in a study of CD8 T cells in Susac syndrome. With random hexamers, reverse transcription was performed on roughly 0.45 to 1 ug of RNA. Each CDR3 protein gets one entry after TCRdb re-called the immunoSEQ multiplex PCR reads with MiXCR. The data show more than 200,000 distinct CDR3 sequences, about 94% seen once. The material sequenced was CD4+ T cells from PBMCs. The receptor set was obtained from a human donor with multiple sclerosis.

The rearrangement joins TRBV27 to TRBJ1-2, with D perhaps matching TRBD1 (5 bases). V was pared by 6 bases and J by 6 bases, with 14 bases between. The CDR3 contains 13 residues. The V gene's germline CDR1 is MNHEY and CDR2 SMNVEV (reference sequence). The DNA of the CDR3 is TGTGCCAGCAGCTCCCTGGCGGGGCATGGCTACACCTTC. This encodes CASSSLAGHGYTF.

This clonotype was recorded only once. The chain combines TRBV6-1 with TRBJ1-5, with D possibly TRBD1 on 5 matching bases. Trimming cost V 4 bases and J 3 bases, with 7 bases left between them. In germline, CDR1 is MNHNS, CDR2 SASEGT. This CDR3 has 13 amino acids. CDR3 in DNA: TGTGCCAGCAGTGGACAGTCCAATCAGCCCCAGCATTTT. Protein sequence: CASSGQSNQPQHF.

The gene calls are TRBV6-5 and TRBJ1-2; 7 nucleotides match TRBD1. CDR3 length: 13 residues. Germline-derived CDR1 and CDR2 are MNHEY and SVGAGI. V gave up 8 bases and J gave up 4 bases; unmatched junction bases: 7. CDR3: CASGPGGTYGYTF. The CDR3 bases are TGTGCCAGCGGCCCAGGGGGGACCTATGGCTACACCTTC.

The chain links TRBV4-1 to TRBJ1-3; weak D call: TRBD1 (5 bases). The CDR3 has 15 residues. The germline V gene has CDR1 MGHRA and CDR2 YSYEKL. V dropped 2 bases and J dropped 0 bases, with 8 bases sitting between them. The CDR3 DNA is TGCGCCAGCAGCCAAACAGGAGTCTCTGGAAACACCATATATTTT. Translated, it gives CASSQTGVSGNTIYF.

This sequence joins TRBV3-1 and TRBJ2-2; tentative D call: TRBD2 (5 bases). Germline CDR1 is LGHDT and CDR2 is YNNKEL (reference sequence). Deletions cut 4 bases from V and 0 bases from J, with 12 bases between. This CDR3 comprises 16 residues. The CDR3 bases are TGTGCCAGCAGCCTCCGTCTCGGGACGAACACCGGGGAGCTGTTTTTT. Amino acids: CASSLRLGTNTGELFF.

DNA of the CDR3: TGTGCCAGCAGCTTGGCCGACTATAGCAATCAGCCCCAGCATTTT. Translated, it gives CASSLADYSNQPQHF. The V call is TRBV5-5, the J call TRBJ1-5; D not resolved. The germline CDR1 and CDR2 sequences are SGHKS and YYEKEE (reference sequence). The V end was cut by 0 bases, the J end by 0 bases, with 7 bases between. The CDR3 is 15 amino acids. Full variable domain (remainder filled in from reference TRBV5-5 and TRBJ1-5): DAGVTQSPTHLIKTRGQQVTLRCSPISGHKSVSWYQQVLGQGPQFIFQYYEKEERGRGNFPDRFSARQFPNYSSELNVNALLLGDSALYLCASSLADYSNQPQHFGDGTRLSIL.

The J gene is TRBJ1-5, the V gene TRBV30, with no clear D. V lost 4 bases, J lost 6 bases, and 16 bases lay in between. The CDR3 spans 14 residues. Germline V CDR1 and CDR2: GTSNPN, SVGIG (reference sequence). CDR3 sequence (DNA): TGTGCCTGGAACCACGAAGCCCCGGGTCAGCCCCAGCATTTT. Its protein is CAWNHEAPGQPQHF.

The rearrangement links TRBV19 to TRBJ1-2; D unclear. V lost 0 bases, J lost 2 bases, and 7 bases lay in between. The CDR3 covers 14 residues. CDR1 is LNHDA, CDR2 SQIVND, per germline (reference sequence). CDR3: CASSIDTHNYGYTF. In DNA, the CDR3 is TGTGCCAGTAGTATAGATACACACAACTATGGCTACACCTTC.

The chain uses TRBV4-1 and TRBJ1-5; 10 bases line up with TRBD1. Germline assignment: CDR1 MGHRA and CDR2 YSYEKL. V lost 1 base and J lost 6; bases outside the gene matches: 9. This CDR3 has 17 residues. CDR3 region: CASSQVGRDRGGQPQHF. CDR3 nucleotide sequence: TGCGCCAGCAGCCAAGTAGGTCGGGACAGGGGTGGTCAGCCCCAGCATTTT.

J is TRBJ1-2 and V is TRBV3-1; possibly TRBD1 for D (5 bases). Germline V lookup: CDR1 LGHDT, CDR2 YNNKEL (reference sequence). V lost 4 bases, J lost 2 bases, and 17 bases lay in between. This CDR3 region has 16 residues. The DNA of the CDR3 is TGTGCCAGCAGCCCGGGTTCCTCGGGGGTAAACTATGGCTACACCTTC. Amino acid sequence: CASSPGSSGVNYGYTF.

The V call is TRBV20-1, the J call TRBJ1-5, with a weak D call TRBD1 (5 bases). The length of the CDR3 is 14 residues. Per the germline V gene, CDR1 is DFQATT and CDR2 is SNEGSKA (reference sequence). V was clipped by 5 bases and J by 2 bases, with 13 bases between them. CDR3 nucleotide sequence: TGCAGTGCTGTATTCGACAGACGCAATCAGCCCCAGCATTTT. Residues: CSAVFDRRNQPQHF.

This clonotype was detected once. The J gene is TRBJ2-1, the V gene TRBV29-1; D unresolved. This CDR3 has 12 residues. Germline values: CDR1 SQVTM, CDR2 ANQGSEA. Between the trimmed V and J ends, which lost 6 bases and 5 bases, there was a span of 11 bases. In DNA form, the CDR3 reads TGCAGCGTCCGGACCGTAAACAATGAGCAGTTCTTC. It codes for CSVRTVNNEQFF.

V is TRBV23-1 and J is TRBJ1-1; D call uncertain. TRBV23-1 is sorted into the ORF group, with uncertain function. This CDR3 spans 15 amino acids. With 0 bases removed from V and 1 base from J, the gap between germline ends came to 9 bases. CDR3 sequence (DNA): TGCGCCAGCAGTCAATCGCCCGGGCAGAACACTGAAGCTTTCTTT. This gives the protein CASSQSPGQNTEAFF.

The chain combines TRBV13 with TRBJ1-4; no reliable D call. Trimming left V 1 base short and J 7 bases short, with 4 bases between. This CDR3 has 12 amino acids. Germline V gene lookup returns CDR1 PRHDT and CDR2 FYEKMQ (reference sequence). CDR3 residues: CASSLEGEKLFF. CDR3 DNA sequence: TGTGCCAGCAGCTTAGAAGGTGAAAAACTGTTTTTT.

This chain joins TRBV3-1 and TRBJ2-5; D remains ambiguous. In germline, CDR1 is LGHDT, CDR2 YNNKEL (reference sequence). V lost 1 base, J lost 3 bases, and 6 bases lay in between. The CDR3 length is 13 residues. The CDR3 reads CASSQGAKETQYF. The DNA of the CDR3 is TGTGCCAGCAGCCAAGGCGCAAAAGAGACCCAGTACTTC.

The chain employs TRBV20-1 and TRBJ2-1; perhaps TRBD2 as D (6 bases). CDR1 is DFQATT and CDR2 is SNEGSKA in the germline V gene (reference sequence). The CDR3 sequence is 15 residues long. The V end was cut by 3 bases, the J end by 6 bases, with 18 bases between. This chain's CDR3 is CSASGRRTTFNEQFF. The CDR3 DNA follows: TGCAGTGCTAGTGGCCGGCGGACTACCTTCAATGAGCAGTTCTTC.

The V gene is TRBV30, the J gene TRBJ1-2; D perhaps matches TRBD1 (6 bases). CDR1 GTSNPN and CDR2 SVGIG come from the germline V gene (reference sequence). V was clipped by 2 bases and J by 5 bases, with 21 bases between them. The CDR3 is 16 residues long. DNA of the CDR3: TGTGCCTGGAGTAGTCTGGGGGGACAAGGAAAGTATGGCTACACCTTC. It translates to CAWSSLGGQGKYGYTF.